Listed below are T cell receptor beta chains from one sample, sequenced in a study of T cell changes during pregnancy in multiple sclerosis. Produced via immunoSEQ multiplex PCR; TCRdb's table is partial and in-frame only. The table records around 33,000 clones, roughly nine tenths of them present only once. Sequences were derived from CD8+ T cells from peripheral blood mononuclear cells, sampled before pregnancy. The receptor source for this set is a female donor with multiple sclerosis, enrolled in a pregnancy study. The CDR3 runs from the conserved cysteine through the conserved F or W. D genes are given only for firm matches. Size tells how often a clone was seen (once, few, many) or the class of an expanded clone, and some rows leave it out.

TRBJ2-1 | - | TRBV4-1 | - | TGCGCCAGCAGCCAAGTCCCGGGGTCCAGCTCCTACAATGAGCAGTTCTTC | CASSQVPGSSSYNEQFF
TRBJ1-1 | TRBD1 | TRBV9 | - | TGTGCCAGCAGCAAAGGGACAGCGGCGGTAACTGAAGCTTTCTTT | CASSKGTAAVTEAFF
TRBJ2-3 | - | TRBV5-4 | - | TGTGCCAGCACCCTCGGGGGACTGGGGGCAGATACGCAGTATTTT | CASTLGGLGADTQYF
TRBJ1-1 | - | TRBV9 | - | TGTGCCAGCAGCCGAGGGGGGAACACTGAAGCTTTCTTT | CASSRGGNTEAFF
TRBJ2-7 | TRBD2 | TRBV2 | - | TGTGCCAGCAGGGGACTACGACTTCTCTCCTACGAGCAGTACTTC | CASRGLRLLSYEQYF
TRBJ2-7 | - | TRBV29-1 | - | TGCAGCGTTGACGCGGGCTACCCCTACGAGCAGTACTTC | CSVDAGYPYEQYF
TRBJ2-7 | TRBD2 | TRBV7-9 | - | TGTGCCAGCAGCGGGGGGGTGAGCGAGCAGTACTTC | CASSGGVSEQYF
TRBJ1-2 | TRBD1 | TRBV9 | - | TGTGCCAGCAGCGTAGATTCGGGGACAGGGGAGGTTGGCTACACCTTC | CASSVDSGTGEVGYTF
TRBJ2-2 | - | TRBV10-3 | few | TGTGCCATCCAAGCTACTGAGGCCGGGGAGCTGTTTTTT | CAIQATEAGELFF
TRBJ1-5 | - | TRBV5-3 | - | TGTGCCAGAACCTTAGGTTTCGCGTCGGTCGGAGCTGAGCCCCAGCATTTT | CARTLGFASVGAEPQHF
TRBJ2-7 | - | TRBV14 | - | TGTGCCAGCAGCCACCGGGACAACTCCTACGAGCAGTACTTC | CASSHRDNSYEQYF
TRBJ1-2 | TRBD1 | TRBV5-6 | - | TGTGCCAGCAGCTCGTTGGGACAGGGAGAGGTAGACAGCTACACCTTC | CASSSLGQGEVDSYTF
TRBJ1-4 | - | TRBV27 | - | TGTGCCAGCAGTTTAACGGGGAGTGGTGAAAAACTGTTTTTT | CASSLTGSGEKLFF
TRBJ2-5 | TRBD1 | TRBV13 | - | TGTGCCAGCAGCCATACGAAACAGGGGAGCCAAGAGACCCAGTACTTC | CASSHTKQGSQETQYF
TRBJ1-5 | - | TRBV7-8 | - | TGTGCCAGCTCCCCGTGGGCAGGCTCTAATCAGCCCCAGCATTTT | CASSPWAGSNQPQHF
TRBJ1-2 | - | TRBV7-9 | - | TGTGCCAGCAGCTTAGGGCAGTCTTATAACTATGGCTACACCTTC | CASSLGQSYNYGYTF
TRBJ2-3 | - | TRBV5-8 | - | TGTGCCAGCAGCTTGGTGGGGGGGCCAAGTACGCAGTATTTT | CASSLVGGPSTQYF
TRBJ2-3 | TRBD1 | TRBV9 | - | TGTGCCAGCAGCATAGGGGGCCGCACAGATACGCAGTATTTT | CASSIGGRTDTQYF
TRBJ2-3 | TRBD1 | TRBV29-1 | once | TGCAGCGTCGGACAGGGTATGACAGATACGCAGTATTTT | CSVGQGMTDTQYF
TRBJ1-2 | TRBD1 | TRBV7-9 | - | TGTGCCAGCAGCCTTTGGACAGGGCTTGGCTACACCTTC | CASSLWTGLGYTF
TRBJ2-7 | TRBD2 | TRBV6-1 | - | TGTGCCAGCAGTGAGACTAGCGGGGGGGCCTACGAGCAGTACTTC | CASSETSGGAYEQYF
TRBJ1-1 | - | TRBV4-2 | - | TGTGCCAGCAGCGGCCGGGACATCAACACTGAAGCTTTCTTT | CASSGRDINTEAFF
TRBJ1-2 | - | TRBV16 | - | TGTGCCAGCAGCCACTCTGGGCAGGACTATGGCTACACCTTC | CASSHSGQDYGYTF
TRBJ1-1 | - | TRBV27 | - | TGTGCCAGCAGTCCCATAAGGACAGTGAACACTGAAGCTTTCTTT | CASSPIRTVNTEAFF
TRBJ2-7 | TRBD1 | TRBV5-6 | few | TGTGCCAGCAGCCCTAGACAGGGAGACGAGCAGTACTTC | CASSPRQGDEQYF
TRBJ2-1 | - | TRBV6-4 | - | TGTGCCAGCAGTGACTCTAGCGTAAGCTCCTACAATGAGCAGTTCTTC | CASSDSSVSSYNEQFF
TRBJ1-4 | - | TRBV6-1 | - | TGTGCCAGCAGTGAAGCGGGGCCTGCAACTAATGAAAAACTGTTTTTT | CASSEAGPATNEKLFF
TRBJ2-3 | - | TRBV7-9 | - | TGTGCCAGCAGCTTAGATGGTAGTCTGAATACGCAGTATTTT | CASSLDGSLNTQYF
TRBJ1-5 | - | TRBV14 | - | TGTGCCAGCAGCCCCCAGGGTCGGCGCAATCAGCCCCAGCATTTT | CASSPQGRRNQPQHF
TRBJ1-3 | - | TRBV6-8 | - | TGTGCCAGCAGCCGTCGGCACCGACTGAAGGGGGACTCTGGAAACACCATATATTTT | CASSRRHRLKGDSGNTIYF
TRBJ1-2 | - | TRBV9 | - | TGTGCCAGCAGCGGCGGTAGCAGGGTATTGTTCGGCTACACCTTC | CASSGGSRVLFGYTF
TRBJ1-2 | TRBD1 | TRBV7-3 | once | TGTGCCAGCAGCCTTCACTCCGGGACAGGGGGCTTGAGGGAGGATAATGGCTACACCTTC | CASSLHSGTGGLREDNGYTF
TRBJ1-1 | - | TRBV30 | - | TGTGCCTGGAGTCGGCTGGAGACAGGCGGTCTTCTGGGAGAAGCTTTCTTT | CAWSRLETGGLLGEAFF
TRBJ1-6 | TRBD1 | TRBV15 | - | TGTGCCACCAGCGGGGGTGACAGGGGTATCCACTTT | CATSGGDRGIHF
TRBJ1-5 | TRBD1 | TRBV28 | - | TGTGCCAGCAGTTCCTTGACAGGGATGAGCAATCAGCCCCAGCATTTT | CASSSLTGMSNQPQHF
TRBJ1-2 | - | TRBV27 | once | TGTGCCAGCAGTTCCCTGGGGCAGGGTGATGGCTACACCTTC | CASSSLGQGDGYTF
TRBJ1-5 | - | TRBV27 | - | TGTGCCAGCAGTCCCCGGCCGTTACTTGAGAGGCAGCCCCAGCATTTT | CASSPRPLLERQPQHF
TRBJ2-7 | - | TRBV29-1 | - | TGCAGCGTTGAGGCGGAGGGGGGGATCTACGAGCAGTACTTC | CSVEAEGGIYEQYF